The TCR beta chain described here comes from a study of T cells in Graves' hyperthyroidism and ophthalmopathy. This clonotype was observed at least ten times. The investigators amplified TCR beta CDR3 regions from RNA transcripts. An initial round of RT-PCR targeting the TCR CDR3 relied on the HTBI primer set. In TCRdb, the multiplex PCR reads were re-called with MiXCR into one record per CDR3 protein. The sample holds about 740,000 distinct CDR3 sequences, 14% seen once. Stable disease denoted Graves' hyperthyroidism without ophthalmopathy progression within 18 months. The receptor comes from a woman between 18 and 29 years old with Graves' hyperthyroidism. The sequencing sample was made of blood.

The chain's CDR3 is CASWSGRAIFNEQFF. CDR3 coding DNA: TGTGCCAGCTGGAGCGGGAGGGCCATCTTCAATGAGCAGTTCTTC. V usage is TRBV2 and J usage is TRBJ2-1; 10 bases map to TRBD2. Looked up from germline, CDR1 is SNHLY and CDR2 is FYNNEI. This CDR3 is built from 15 residues. Trimming removed 8 bases from V and 6 bases from J; junction bases left unmatched: 10.